The clone carrying this TCR beta chain was observed many times. What it binds is unknown. The sample comes from a study of T cell repertoires in cytomegalovirus infection. Study-wide context: Matching HLA type, along with CMV infection, was indicated by public TCR beta signatures.

Between the trimmed V and J ends, which lost 1 base and 2 bases, there was a span of 12 bases. Per germline, CDR1 SGHTA and CDR2 FQGNSA. The CDR3 is made up of 16 amino acids. TCRdb re-called the reads with MiXCR, one entry per CDR3 protein. This table holds around 180,000 distinct CDR3 sequences, roughly 30% found once. Study findings and constraints: HLA-C-restricted CMV clonotypes gave the most frequent clonotype in two of eight donors. The study identified carriers of CMV plus the relevant HLA from cumulative public TCR beta family frequency.

The sample consisted of PBMCs. The chain combines TRBV7-2 with TRBJ2-1; D tentatively reads TRBD1 or TRBD2 (5 bases each). This TCR came from a human donor in good health (CMV status not recorded). Some clones in this sample may be carry-over from other donors' samples. The CDR3 DNA reads as TGTGCCAGCAGCTTAGGGATAGGGGAGCCCTACAATGAGCAGTTCTTC. Amino acids: CASSLGIGEPYNEQFF.